A single TCR beta chain is shown here with its context. Authors' processing steps: How many nucleated cells were present was estimated from reference gene primer amplification. Generated by immunoSEQ multiplex PCR, the TCRdb table keeps only in-frame clones and is missing some. That table gives V, J and clone size, and the DNA gave D and trimming. This repertoire shows approximately 170,000 clones, approximately 80% found once; its top ten account for approximately 12%. This specimen comes from a study of blood T cell repertoires in COVID-19. Enrollees, about 18 to 90 years old, lived in about two dozen US areas. Participants reported their clinical history, and cohort assignment relied on those reports. Before being deemed recovered, Cohort 3 donors had two negative PCRs, clearance, or symptom resolution. Losses at the gene ends were 7 bases for V and 0 bases for J; bases not matched to a gene: 16. CDR1 is MNHEY and CDR2 is SVGEGT in the germline V gene. The CDR3 extends over 19 amino acids.

The sequence was obtained from a man aged 45-65 years who had recovered from COVID-19. The gene calls are TRBV6-2 or TRBV6-3 and TRBJ1-5; 9 bases fit TRBD1. Sequencing was performed on PBMCs or T cells enriched from blood (not recorded which). Here the CDR3 reads CASTPRGGQGLYSNQPQHF. The CDR3 region has the DNA TGTGCCAGCACCCCCCGCGGGGGACAGGGCCTGTATAGCAATCAGCCCCAGCATTTT.